This note documents a single TCR beta chain sequence. Antigen unknown. The data were taken from a study of cytomegalovirus exposure and HLA in healthy donors. Points from the study as a whole: Being productive about 87% or about 30% of the time was typical of most TCR beta V segments in an earlier analysis. The investigators catalogued some 160 TCR beta chains as cytomegalovirus-associated. Sequencing likely generated an artifact that appeared as a cluster of highly shared sequence variants. Among donors in an Asian-associated ancestry cluster, a later analysis reportedly found fewer N-insertions than the roughly 610-donor mean.

13 Jbeta primers and 60 Vbeta primers were used for the PCR. Using immunoSEQ multiplex PCR, the repertoire was profiled, and TCRdb retains in-frame clones only, with some absent. Altogether about 90,000 clones are present, 55% to 85% being singletons, with the ten largest covering about a sixth. Germline V gene data show CDR1 as SNHLY and CDR2 as FYNNEI. V lost 5 bases and J lost 5, with 18 bases in between. This CDR3 contains 15 residues. Sequencing input: PBMCs. V usage is TRBV2 and J usage is TRBJ2-5, with a possible D match to TRBD2 (6 bases). The receptor comes from a woman in her late teens or twenties in good health and CMV-seropositive. CDR3 residues: CASSPLAARGETQYF. DNA of the CDR3: TGTGCCAGCAGTCCGTTAGCGGCCCGGGGGGAGACCCAGTACTTC.